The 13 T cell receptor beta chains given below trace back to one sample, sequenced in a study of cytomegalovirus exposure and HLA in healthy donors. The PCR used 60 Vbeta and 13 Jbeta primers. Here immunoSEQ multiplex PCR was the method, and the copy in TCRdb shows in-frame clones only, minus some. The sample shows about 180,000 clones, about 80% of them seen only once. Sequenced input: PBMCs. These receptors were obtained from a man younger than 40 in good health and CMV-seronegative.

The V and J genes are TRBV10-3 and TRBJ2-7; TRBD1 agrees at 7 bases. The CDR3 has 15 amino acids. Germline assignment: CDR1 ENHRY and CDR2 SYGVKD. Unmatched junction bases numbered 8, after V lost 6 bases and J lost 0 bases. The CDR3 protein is CAIREPGQSSYEQYF. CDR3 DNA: TGTGCCATCAGGGAGCCGGGACAGAGCTCCTACGAGCAGTACTTC.

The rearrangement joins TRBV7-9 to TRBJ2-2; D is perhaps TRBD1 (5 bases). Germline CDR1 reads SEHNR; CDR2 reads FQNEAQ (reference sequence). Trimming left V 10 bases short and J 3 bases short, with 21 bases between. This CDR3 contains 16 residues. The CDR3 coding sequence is TGTGCCACCCAGCTTAAGGGCACAGGCGACACCGGGGAGCTGTTTTTT. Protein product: CATQLKGTGDTGELFF.

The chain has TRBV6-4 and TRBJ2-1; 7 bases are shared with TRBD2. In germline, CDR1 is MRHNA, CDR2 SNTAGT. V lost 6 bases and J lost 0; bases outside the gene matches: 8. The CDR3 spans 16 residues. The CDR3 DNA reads TGTGCCAGCAGACTAGCGCAGACAAGCTCCTACAATGAGCAGTTCTTC. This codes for CASRLAQTSSYNEQFF.

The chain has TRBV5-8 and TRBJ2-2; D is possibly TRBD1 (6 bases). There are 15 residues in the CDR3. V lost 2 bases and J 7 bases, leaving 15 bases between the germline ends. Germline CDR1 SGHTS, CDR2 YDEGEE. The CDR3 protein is CASSLRQEIGGELFF. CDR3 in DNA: TGTGCCAGCAGCTTAAGACAGGAAATCGGCGGGGAGCTGTTTTTT.

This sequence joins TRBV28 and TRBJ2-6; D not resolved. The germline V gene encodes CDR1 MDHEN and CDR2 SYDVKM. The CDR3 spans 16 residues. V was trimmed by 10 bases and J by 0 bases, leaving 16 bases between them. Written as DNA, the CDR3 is TGTGCCACCATGGAGTACGTGACCTCTGGGGCCAACGTCCTGACTTTC. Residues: CATMEYVTSGANVLTF.

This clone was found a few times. CDR3 protein: CASSLAGTARGEQYF. Here the CDR3 DNA reads TGTGCCAGCAGCTTAGCGGGGACAGCCCGGGGCGAGCAGTACTTC. This chain connects TRBV7-2 to TRBJ2-7; 7 bases align to TRBD1. The J segment lost 6 bases and the V segment lost 0 bases, leaving 8 bases of the junction unmatched. CDR3 length equals 15 residues. CDR1 and CDR2 from the germline V gene are SGHTA and FQGNSA.

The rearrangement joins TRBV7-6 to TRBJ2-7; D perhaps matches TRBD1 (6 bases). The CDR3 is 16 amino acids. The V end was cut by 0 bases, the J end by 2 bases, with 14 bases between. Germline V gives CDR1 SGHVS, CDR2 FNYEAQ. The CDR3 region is CASSLAQGRKTYEQYF. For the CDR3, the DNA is TGTGCCAGCAGCTTAGCACAGGGACGGAAGACCTACGAGCAGTACTTC.

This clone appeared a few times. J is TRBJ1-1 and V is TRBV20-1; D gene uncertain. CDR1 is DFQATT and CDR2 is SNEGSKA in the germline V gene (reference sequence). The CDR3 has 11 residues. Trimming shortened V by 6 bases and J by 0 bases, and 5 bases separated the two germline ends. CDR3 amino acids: CSAHMNTEAFF. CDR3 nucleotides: TGCAGTGCGCACATGAACACTGAAGCTTTCTTT.

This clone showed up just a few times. The CDR3 region has the DNA TGCGCCAGCAGTGTAACTCGTAGCGGGAGCTCCTACGAGCAGTACTTC. Translating gives CASSVTRSGSSYEQYF. This chain uses TRBV10-2 with TRBJ2-7, with TRBD2 identical over 9 bases. Looked up from germline, CDR1 is WSHSY and CDR2 is SAAADI. After removal of 4 bases from V and 0 bases from J, the junction contained 7 bases not matched to a gene. This CDR3 region has 16 residues.

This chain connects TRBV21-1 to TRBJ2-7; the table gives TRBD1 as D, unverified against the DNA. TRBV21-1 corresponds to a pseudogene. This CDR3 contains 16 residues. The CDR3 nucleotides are TGTGCCAGCAGCAGCGTTACAGGGTTCAGCTCCTACGAGCAGTACTTC. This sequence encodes CASSSVTGFSSYEQYF.

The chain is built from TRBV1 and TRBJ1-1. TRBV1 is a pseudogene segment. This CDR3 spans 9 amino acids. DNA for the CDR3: TGCACCAGCCGCACTGAAGCTTTCTTT. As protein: CTSRTEAFF.

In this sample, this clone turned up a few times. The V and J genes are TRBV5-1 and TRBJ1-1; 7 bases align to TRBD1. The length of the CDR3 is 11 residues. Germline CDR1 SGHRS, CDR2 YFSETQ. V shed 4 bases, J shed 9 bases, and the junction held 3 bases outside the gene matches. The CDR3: CASSLGQQAFF. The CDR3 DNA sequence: TGCGCCAGCAGCCTGGGACAGCAAGCTTTCTTT.

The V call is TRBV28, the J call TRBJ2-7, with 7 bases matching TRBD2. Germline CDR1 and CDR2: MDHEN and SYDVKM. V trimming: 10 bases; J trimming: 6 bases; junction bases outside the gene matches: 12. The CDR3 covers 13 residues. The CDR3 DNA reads TGTGCCACCACGTTGAGCGGGGCTGGCGAGCAGTACTTC. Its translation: CATTLSGAGEQYF. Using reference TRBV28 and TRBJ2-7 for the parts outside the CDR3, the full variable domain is DVKVTQSSRYLVKRTGEKVFLECVQDMDHENMFWYRQDPGLGLRLIYFSYDVKMKEKGDIPEGYSVSREKKERFSLILESASTNQTSMYLCATTLSGAGEQYFGPGTRLTVT.